This is a list of T cell receptor beta chains from one sample in a study of blood T cell repertoires in COVID-19. Repertoires were generated with immunoSEQ multiplex PCR, while TCRdb's copy carries only in-frame clones and drops some. Seen here are about 410,000 clones, more than 80% observed once, and the top ten hold around 1.4%. The sequenced sample consisted of peripheral blood. The receptor set was obtained from a woman aged 25 to 39 with active or convalescent COVID-19. Both conserved end residues are part of each CDR3. Fields, in order: D gene, clone size, V gene, J gene, CDR3 length, CDR3 protein. A D gene is named only where the DNA matches it firmly. Some rows have no size entry. The others give once, few or many, or a class for an expanded clone.

D: TRBD1
size: .
V: TRBV5-1
J: TRBJ1-1
length: 19
CDR3: CASSPEGATGGGKNTEAFF

D: TRBD2
size: .
V: TRBV4-1
J: TRBJ2-2
length: 16
CDR3: CASSQIAGGPTGELFF

D: .
size: .
V: TRBV7-9
J: TRBJ2-5
length: 15
CDR3: CASSLYQGPQETQYF

D: TRBD2
size: .
V: TRBV11-1
J: TRBJ2-3
length: 16
CDR3: CASSVRLAEYTDTQYF

D: TRBD1
size: .
V: TRBV6-1
J: TRBJ1-1
length: 16
CDR3: CASSADRGPLGTEAFF

D: .
size: .
V: TRBV11-2
J: TRBJ1-1
length: 15
CDR3: CASSGRGGVFTEAFF

D: .
size: .
V: TRBV24-1
J: TRBJ2-2
length: 16
CDR3: CATSEAGVSGYGELFF

D: .
size: few
V: TRBV27
J: TRBJ2-7
length: 14
CDR3: CASSFMESAYEQYF

D: .
size: .
V: TRBV5-8
J: TRBJ1-5
length: 16
CDR3: CASSSAGSYSNQPQHF

D: .
size: .
V: TRBV4-1
J: TRBJ1-1
length: 15
CDR3: CASSQVFGSGGEAFF

D: TRBD1
size: .
V: TRBV6-5
J: TRBJ1-2
length: 14
CDR3: CASSQGQEVYGYTF

D: TRBD2
size: once
V: TRBV7-2
J: TRBJ2-1
length: 17
CDR3: CASSSLPPAGGYNEQFF

D: .
size: .
V: TRBV3-1/TRBV3-2
J: TRBJ1-1
length: 16
CDR3: CASSQGQVIPNTEAFF

D: TRBD2
size: .
V: TRBV6-6
J: TRBJ2-1
length: 14
CDR3: CASRSGLAGHEQFF

D: .
size: .
V: TRBV29-1
J: TRBJ2-1
length: 15
CDR3: CSVEGPGSLWDEQFF

D: TRBD1
size: .
V: TRBV18
J: TRBJ1-2
length: 13
CDR3: CASSPGQANGYTF

D: .
size: .
V: TRBV6-2/TRBV6-3
J: TRBJ1-5
length: 15
CDR3: CASSPRGSGNQPQHF

D: TRBD2
size: .
V: TRBV4-1
J: TRBJ2-3
length: 18
CDR3: CASSHRAREGGLTDTQYF

D: .
size: .
V: TRBV20-1
J: TRBJ2-1
length: 14
CDR3: CSASRGHSNNEQFF

D: TRBD2
size: .
V: TRBV5-4
J: TRBJ2-5
length: 14
CDR3: CASRRAGLTGTQYF

D: TRBD2
size: .
V: TRBV23-1
J: TRBJ2-2
length: 19
CDR3: CASSRGGLAGDRNTGELFF

D: TRBD2
size: .
V: TRBV5-4
J: TRBJ2-1
length: 16
CDR3: CASSLVAGGPYNEQFF

D: .
size: .
V: TRBV14
J: TRBJ1-1
length: 13
CDR3: CASSLSGNTEAFF

D: .
size: .
V: TRBV4-2
J: TRBJ2-7
length: 13
CDR3: CASSQTGGYEQYF

D: .
size: .
V: TRBV19
J: TRBJ1-4
length: 15
CDR3: CASSTPGSESEKLFF

D: .
size: .
V: TRBV7-9
J: TRBJ1-6
length: 15
CDR3: CASSPSQGNNSPLHF

D: .
size: .
V: TRBV19
J: TRBJ1-3
length: 15
CDR3: CASSTTGTTGNTIYF

D: .
size: .
V: TRBV11-2
J: TRBJ2-4
length: 13
CDR3: CASSLVGQGNQYF